This T cell receptor (beta chain) was sequenced for a study of blood T cell repertoires in COVID-19. Study at large: T cells, B-cell-depleted T cells, or PBMCs supplied cDNA or gDNA.

Sequencing used immunoSEQ multiplex PCR; TCRdb keeps in-frame clones, though not all of them. Here the sample spans roughly 130,000 clones, 65% to 85% being singletons. The Seattle site enrolled patients during active infection and followed them longitudinally. The CDR3 is 15 amino acids. After removal of 7 bases from V and 4 bases from J, the junction contained 11 bases not matched to a gene. The germline CDR1 and CDR2 sequences are MDHEN and SYDVKM. This rearrangement joins TRBV28 to TRBJ2-7; TRBD1 matches at 9 bases. Input material: peripheral blood. The receptor was isolated from a man aged 30 to 45 with COVID-19, enrolled during active disease. CDR3 in amino acids: CASTSTGTGTYEQYF. In DNA form, the CDR3 reads TGTGCCAGCACCTCGACCGGGACAGGGACGTACGAGCAGTACTTC.